Shown below are 14 T cell receptor beta chains from a single sample sequenced in a study of blood T cell repertoires in COVID-19. Profiling relied on immunoSEQ multiplex PCR, and the TCRdb table lists in-frame clones only, not all of them. The sample shows around 400,000 clones, 89% of them seen only once. Source material: PBMCs or T cells enriched from blood (not recorded which). The receptor source for this set is a woman in her 30s who had recovered from COVID-19.

This chain links TRBV9 with TRBJ2-5; weak D call: TRBD2 (6 bases). CDR1 and CDR2 (germline): SGDLS, YYNGEE. V lost 0 bases and J 0 bases, leaving 21 bases between the germline ends. CDR3 length equals 19 residues. The CDR3 spells CASSVGPLGFGGNQETQYF. The CDR3 coding sequence is TGTGCCAGCAGCGTAGGGCCTTTGGGGTTTGGGGGGAACCAAGAGACCCAGTACTTC. Using reference TRBV9 and TRBJ2-5 for the parts outside the CDR3, the full variable domain is DSGVTQTPKHLITATGQRVTLRCSPRSGDLSVYWYQQSLDQGLQFLIQYYNGEERAKGNILERFSAQQFPDLHSELNLSSLELGDSALYFCASSVGPLGFGGNQETQYFGPGTRLLVL.

For this clone: This specimen includes other DNA sequences encoding the same CDR3. The chain links TRBV4-2 to TRBJ1-1; D is perhaps TRBD1 (6 bases). CDR1 and CDR2 (germline): LGHNA, YNFKEQ. The germline V and J ends were trimmed by 3 bases and 5 bases, with 13 bases remaining between them. CDR3 size: 14 residues. As DNA, the CDR3 is TGTGCCAGCAGCCACTCCCAGGGGTTGACTGAAGCTTTCTTT. This sequence encodes CASSHSQGLTEAFF.

The CDR3 protein is CASSLVGEAANYGYTF. CDR3 sequence (DNA): TGTGCCAGCAGCTTAGTGGGGGAGGCAGCTAACTATGGCTACACCTTC. This chain connects TRBV11-2 to TRBJ1-2, with a possible D match to TRBD1 (5 bases). Germline CDR1 SGHAT, CDR2 FQNNGV. The CDR3 totals 16 residues. Trimming removed 1 base from V and 0 bases from J, with 12 bases in between.

The chain recombines TRBV7-2 with TRBJ1-5; tentatively, D is TRBD1 (6 bases). Germline assignment: CDR1 SGHTA and CDR2 FQGNSA. V shed 2 bases and J shed 4 bases, with 12 bases lying between them. This CDR3 contains 15 residues. The CDR3 DNA reads TGTGCCAGCAGCTTATCTGGGGGCCTAAATCAGCCCCAGCATTTT. It yields the protein CASSLSGGLNQPQHF.

The rearrangement uses TRBV27 and TRBJ2-7; D gene ambiguous. Germline V lookup: CDR1 MNHEY, CDR2 SMNVEV (reference sequence). Trimming pared 6 bases from V and 5 bases from J, leaving 14 bases between. This CDR3 is 13 amino acids long. The CDR3 nucleotides read TGTGCCAGCAGCCACCCGGGTAGTCACGAGCAGTACTTC. It encodes CASSHPGSHEQYF.

The rearrangement joins TRBV5-5 to TRBJ2-7; D not resolved. The CDR3 runs to 11 residues. The germline V gene encodes CDR1 SGHKS and CDR2 YYEKEE (reference sequence). V lost 4 bases to trimming and J lost 5 bases, with 7 bases between them. The CDR3 DNA follows: TGTGCCAGCAGCGACTTCCACGAGCAGTACTTC. Translation: CASSDFHEQYF.

The chain links TRBV30 to TRBJ1-4; 7 bases agree with TRBD1. The CDR3 covers 14 residues. The J segment lost 5 bases and the V segment lost 0 bases, leaving 3 bases of the junction unmatched. CDR1 is GTSNPN, CDR2 SVGIG, per germline (reference sequence). CDR3 in amino acids: CAWSVGGWNEKLFF. The CDR3 nucleotides read TGTGCCTGGAGTGTAGGGGGCTGGAATGAAAAACTGTTTTTT.

This sequence joins TRBV3-1 (or the pseudogene TRBV3-2) and TRBJ1-4; possibly TRBD1 for D (6 bases). Deletions cut 3 bases from V and 7 bases from J, with 12 bases between. Germline CDR1 reads LGHDT; CDR2 reads YNNKEL (reference sequence). The CDR3 consists of 14 residues. The chain's CDR3 is CASSQGGGGEKLFF. For the CDR3, the DNA is TGTGCCAGCAGCCAGGGGGGGGGCGGTGAAAAACTGTTTTTT.

For the CDR3, the DNA is TGTGCCAGCAGCTTGGCTGGGGCGGACTATGGCTACACCTTC. This sequence encodes CASSLAGADYGYTF. The chain links TRBV5-4 to TRBJ1-2, with a weak D call TRBD1 (5 bases). The CDR3 spans 14 residues. The germline V and J ends were trimmed by 0 bases and 3 bases, with 9 bases remaining between them. The germline CDR1 and CDR2 sequences are SGHNT and YYREEE (reference sequence).

The genes are TRBV7-9 and TRBJ1-2, with D possibly matching TRBD1 (5 bases). V shed 1 base and J shed 4 bases, with 10 bases lying between them. The length of the CDR3 is 14 residues. Germline CDR1 SEHNR, CDR2 FQNEAQ (reference sequence). In DNA, the CDR3 is TGTGCCAGCAGCTTAGAGGGGTTTCTCTATGGCTACACCTTC. Protein sequence: CASSLEGFLYGYTF.

CDR3 nucleotides: TGTGCCAGCAGCAGACAGCGCCAAGAGACCCAGTACTTC. Encoded protein: CASSRQRQETQYF. The chain combines TRBV7-2 with TRBJ2-5; D is possibly TRBD1 (5 bases). In germline, CDR1 is SGHTA, CDR2 FQGNSA. CDR3 length: 13 amino acids. Trimming took off 5 bases at V and 1 base at J, with 8 bases between the two ends.

The chain carries TRBV27 and TRBJ2-2; a possible D gene is TRBD2 (6 bases). CDR1 and CDR2 (germline): MNHEY, SMNVEV (reference sequence). This CDR3 region has 14 residues. Trimming stripped 8 bases from V and 4 bases from J, with 14 bases between. Written as DNA, the CDR3 is TGTGCCAGCTCTTCGGGACTGGTCACCGGGGAGCTGTTTTTT. Translated: CASSSGLVTGELFF.

The chain carries TRBV12-3 or TRBV12-4 and TRBJ2-5; a weak D match, TRBD1 (7 bases). The V and J ends lost 6 bases and 5 bases respectively, with 13 bases between them. This CDR3 comprises 13 residues. The CDR3 DNA sequence: TGTGCCAGCAGGCCCAGGGGGGTGGAGACCCAGTACTTC. Its translation: CASRPRGVETQYF.

This sequence joins TRBV10-2 and TRBJ1-1; D possibly corresponds to TRBD1 (6 bases). This CDR3 has 14 residues. Germline V gene sequence: CDR1 WSHSY, CDR2 SAAADI. V shed 4 bases and J shed 6 bases, with 15 bases lying between them. This CDR3 is CASSVSQGSAEAFF. The CDR3 DNA reads TGCGCCAGCAGTGTATCACAGGGTTCCGCTGAAGCTTTCTTT.